The TCR beta chain described here comes from a study of cytomegalovirus exposure and HLA in healthy donors. Looking at the study overall: Some 85 million unique TCRs, all from HLA-typed donors, were included in an early release of the data.

60 Vbeta and 13 Jbeta primers were used in PCR. The repertoire was sequenced with immunoSEQ multiplex PCR; TCRdb's copy has only in-frame clones and lacks some. The table lists about 52,000 clones, roughly 72% of them singletons. With regard to this clone: Its antigen is not known.

The V gene's germline CDR1 is SGHAT and CDR2 FQNNGV. CDR3 length: 14 residues. Trimming at V came to 6 bases and at J to 2 bases, leaving 4 bases not matched to a gene. Study results and limitations: In a later analysis, parvovirus B19, influenza, CMV and Epstein-Barr virus appeared linked to several top co-occurrence clusters. Reportedly, TCR beta sequences accurately predicted HLA-A and HLA-B alleles in most subjects. Because they were indistinguishable, some V segments, including TRBV6-2 and TRBV6-3, were excluded.

The receptor was isolated from a woman between 45 and 65 years old in good health and CMV-seronegative. The sequenced sample was PBMCs. The chain is built from TRBV11-2 and TRBJ2-7; 10 bases are shared with TRBD1. CDR3 nucleotides: TGTGCCAGCAGTCCCGACAGGGGGCCCTACGAGCAGTACTTC. Translation: CASSPDRGPYEQYF.